The TCR beta chain under discussion was sequenced for a study of naive and memory T cell subsets. Both TRBC1 and TRBC2 were covered by a beta constant-region primer of two equimolar oligonucleotides. Ligated cDNA was amplified by four rounds of PCR with nested alpha and beta constant-region primers and SP2. TCRdb independently ran MiXCR on the UMI-ligation and nested PCR reads; one entry per CDR3 protein. Of over 100,000 distinct CDR3 sequences detected, 36% appear once; the ten largest clones hold 0.9%. V lost 10 bases to trimming and J lost 0 bases, with 10 bases between them. The CDR3 has 13 amino acids.

This TCR derives from a human donor in good health. The sequenced material came from central memory CD4+ T cells from blood. J is TRBJ2-1 and V is TRBV12-3 or TRBV12-4; D is undetermined. The CDR3, as DNA: TGTGCCACCCGTGAAAGCTCCTACAATGAGCAGTTCTTC. Its translation: CATRESSYNEQFF.